This T cell receptor (beta chain) appears in the sequencing data of a study of blood T cell repertoires in COVID-19. Study details: T cells, B-cell-depleted T cells, or PBMCs provided the cDNA or gDNA that served as material.

The assay was immunoSEQ multiplex PCR, and TCRdb's table has in-frame clones only and misses some. This table holds more than 200,000 clones, 79% found once. Sequenced material: peripheral blood. This clonotype originated in a woman aged 40 to 50 with active or convalescent COVID-19.

CDR3 in DNA: TGTGCCAGCAGCTTGTCCGGGACACTGAGCTCCTACGAGCAGTACGTC. Protein product: CASSLSGTLSSYEQYV. V is TRBV7-8 and J is TRBJ2-7; TRBD1 might be the D (6 bases). The germline CDR1 and CDR2 sequences are SGHVS and FQNEAQ. The CDR3 runs to 16 residues. With 3 bases removed from V and 0 bases from J, the gap between germline ends came to 15 bases.